The clone carrying this TCR beta chain was recorded once. Antigen specificity is unknown. The PCR employed 60 Vbeta primers together with 13 Jbeta primers. Libraries were prepared by immunoSEQ multiplex PCR; TCRdb keeps only in-frame clonotypes and omits some of them. The table shows approximately 150,000 clones, with roughly 80% occurring only once. These data belong to a study of cytomegalovirus exposure and HLA in healthy donors. Findings and limits, study-wide: The number of N-insertions in an Asian-associated ancestry cluster was reportedly below the approximately 680-donor mean in a later analysis. Segments of the TCR beta V type were, in most cases, productive about 87% or about 30% of the time in an earlier analysis. Analysis performed later showed TCR beta chains linked to HLA being more clonally expanded than equally common others. Most CMV-associated TCR beta chains were later found to appear HLA-restricted.

The CDR3 has 13 amino acids. With 0 bases clipped from V and 10 bases from J, the junction kept 3 bases outside the gene matches. CDR1 and CDR2 (germline): GTSNPN, SVGIG (reference sequence). The sample comprised PBMCs. The chain carries TRBV30 and TRBJ1-1; 12 positions agree with TRBD1. The TCR comes from a woman aged 18-35 years in good health and CMV-seropositive. As DNA, the CDR3 is TGTGCCTGGAGTGTAGGGACAGGGGGCATAGCTTTCTTT. Its translation: CAWSVGTGGIAFF.